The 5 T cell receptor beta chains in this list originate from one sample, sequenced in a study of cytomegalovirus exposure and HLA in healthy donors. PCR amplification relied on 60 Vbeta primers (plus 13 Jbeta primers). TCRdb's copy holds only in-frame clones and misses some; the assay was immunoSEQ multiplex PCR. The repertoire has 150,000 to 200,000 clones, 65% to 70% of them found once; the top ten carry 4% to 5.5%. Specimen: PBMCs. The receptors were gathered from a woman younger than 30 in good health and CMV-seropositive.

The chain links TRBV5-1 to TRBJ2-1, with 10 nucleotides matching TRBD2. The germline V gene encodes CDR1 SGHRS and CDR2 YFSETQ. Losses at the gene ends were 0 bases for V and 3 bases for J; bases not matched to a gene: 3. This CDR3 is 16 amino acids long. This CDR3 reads CASSLVPSGSYNEQFF. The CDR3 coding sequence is TGCGCCAGCAGCTTGGTTCCTAGCGGGAGCTACAATGAGCAGTTCTTC.

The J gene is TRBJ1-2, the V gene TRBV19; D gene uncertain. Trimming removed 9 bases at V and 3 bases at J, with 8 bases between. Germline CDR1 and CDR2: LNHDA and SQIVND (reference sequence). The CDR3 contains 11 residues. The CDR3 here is CASRTHYGYTF. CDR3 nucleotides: TGTGCCAGCCGCACTCACTATGGCTACACCTTC.

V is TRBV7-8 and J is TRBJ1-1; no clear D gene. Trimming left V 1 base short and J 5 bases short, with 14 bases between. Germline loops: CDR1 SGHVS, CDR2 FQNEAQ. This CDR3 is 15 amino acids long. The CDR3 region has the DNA TGTGCCAGCAGCTTAGTAGGCTCAGGTGGAACTGAAGCTTTCTTT. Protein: CASSLVGSGGTEAFF.

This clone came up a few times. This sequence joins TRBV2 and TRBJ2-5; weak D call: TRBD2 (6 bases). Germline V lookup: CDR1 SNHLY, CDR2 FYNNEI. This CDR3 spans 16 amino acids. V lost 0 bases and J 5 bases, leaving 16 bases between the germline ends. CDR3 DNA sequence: TGTGCCAGCAGTGAAGCTTGGGGAGGTGGGGCCGAGACCCAGTACTTC. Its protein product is CASSEAWGGGAETQYF. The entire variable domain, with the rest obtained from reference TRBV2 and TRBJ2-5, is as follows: EPEVTQTPSHQVTQMGQEVILRCVPISNHLYFYWYRQILGQKVEFLVSFYNNEISEKSEIFDDQFSVERPDGSNFTLKIRSTKLEDSAMYFCASSEAWGGGAETQYFGPGTRLLVL.

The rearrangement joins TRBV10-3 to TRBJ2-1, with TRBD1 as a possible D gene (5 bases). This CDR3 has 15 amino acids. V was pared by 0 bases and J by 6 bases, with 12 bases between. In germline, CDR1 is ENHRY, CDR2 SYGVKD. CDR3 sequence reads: CAISESTRVTNEQFF. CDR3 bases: TGTGCCATCAGTGAGTCGACCAGGGTCACCAATGAGCAGTTCTTC.